Following are 10 T cell receptor beta chains from one sample sequenced in a study of CD8 T cells in Susac syndrome (dated by TCRdb to between 2019 and 2020). The method was the immunoSEQ multiplex PCR assay. RNA was extracted with the RNeasy kit and 0.5 to 1 ug was reverse transcribed using random hexamers. Clones were called with MiXCR by TCRdb after fastp trimmed the public reads at Q25, and only in-frame beta chains were retained. Each CDR3 protein gets just one entry, which takes the most common genes and DNA from the rows behind it. This sample gives about 200,000 distinct CDR3 sequences in total; 85% to 95% of them show up just once. The top ten hold 0.08% to 0.11% of the sample. The sample was CD4+ T cells from PBMCs. The receptors shown here come from a human donor in good health.

This sequence joins TRBV6-2 or TRBV6-3 and TRBJ1-1, with D perhaps matching TRBD1 (5 bases). Trimming shortened V by 4 bases and J by 2 bases, and 17 bases separated the two germline ends. The CDR3 is 16 amino acids. Germline assignment: CDR1 MNHEY and CDR2 SVGEGT. In DNA form, the CDR3 reads TGTGCCAGCAGTTTCCCCTCCGGGACCATTAACACTGAAGCTTTCTTT. Translation gives CASSFPSGTINTEAFF.

The V and J genes are TRBV23-1 and TRBJ2-1; TRBD2 aligns across 7 bases. TRBV23-1 has ORF status, its function being uncertain. J gave up 8 bases and V 6 bases, and 16 bases lay outside the gene matches. The CDR3 has 16 residues. Written as DNA, the CDR3 is TGCGCCAGCAGCCCACCCGGGGAGGGCCCAGTCCATGAGCAGTTCTTC. Its translation: CASSPPGEGPVHEQFF.

This clonotype occurred once. The gene calls are TRBV7-2 and TRBJ1-1; D is perhaps TRBD1 (5 bases). This CDR3 comprises 13 residues. V lost 1 base and J 7 bases, leaving 10 bases between the germline ends. CDR1 and CDR2 (germline): SGHTA, FQGNSA. The DNA for the CDR3 is TGTGCCAGCAGCTTAGATGGCAGGGATGAAGCTTTCTTT. Translation: CASSLDGRDEAFF.

V and J are TRBV20-1 and TRBJ2-3; the match to TRBD1 covers 8 bases. CDR1 is DFQATT and CDR2 is SNEGSKA in the germline V gene (reference sequence). The CDR3 is 16 residues long. Trimming took 6 bases from V and 4 from J; bases not matched to a gene: 15. As DNA, the CDR3 is TGCAGTGCCGATAAAACAGGGGGAAACGGAGCAGATACGCAGTATTTT. This codes for CSADKTGGNGADTQYF.

This clonotype was picked up one time. The rearrangement joins TRBV6-5 to TRBJ2-3; D possibly matches TRBD1 or TRBD2 (5 bases each). V was cut by 5 bases and J by 0 bases, with 18 bases left in between. In germline, CDR1 is MNHEY, CDR2 SVGAGI. The CDR3 is made up of 17 amino acids. CDR3 nucleotide sequence: TGTGCCAGCAGTACTCCTCCGGGACGGCTAAGCACAGATACGCAGTATTTT. Protein product: CASSTPPGRLSTDTQYF.

This chain uses TRBV6-1 with TRBJ2-3; D remains unclear. Deletions cut 6 bases from V and 2 bases from J, with 18 bases between. Germline V CDR1 and CDR2: MNHNS, SASEGT. The CDR3 consists of 16 residues. CDR3 sequence: CASSETTLPPTDTQYF. The CDR3 region has the DNA TGTGCCAGCAGCGAAACGACCCTGCCCCCCACAGATACGCAGTATTTT.

V is TRBV25-1 and J is TRBJ1-2; D might be TRBD1 (5 bases). The V gene's germline CDR1 is MGHDK and CDR2 SYGVNS. The CDR3 contains 13 residues. With 3 bases removed from V and 4 bases from J, the gap between germline ends came to 9 bases. CDR3 sequence reads: CASSEGRLYGYTF. The CDR3, as DNA: TGTGCCAGCAGTGAGGGGCGGCTCTATGGCTACACCTTC.

The chain joins TRBV11-2 to TRBJ2-5; D ambiguous. Trimming shortened V by 5 bases and J by 5 bases, and 6 bases separated the two germline ends. The CDR3 has 11 amino acids. Per germline, CDR1 SGHAT and CDR2 FQNNGV. CDR3 region: CASSNPETQYF. The CDR3 DNA follows: TGTGCCAGCAGCAATCCGGAGACCCAGTACTTC.

This clonotype appeared a few times. This sequence joins TRBV29-1 and TRBJ2-5, with D perhaps matching TRBD2 (6 bases). Per germline, CDR1 SQVTM and CDR2 ANQGSEA. CDR3 length: 13 residues. V was trimmed by 7 bases and J by 2 bases, leaving 14 bases between them. Here the CDR3 DNA reads TGCAGCGCCCGCGGAGGGGATCAAGAGACCCAGTACTTC. Translation: CSARGGDQETQYF. The full variable domain, its missing parts supplied by reference TRBV29-1 and TRBJ2-5, is SAVISQKPSRDICQRGTSLTIQCQVDSQVTMMFWYRQQPGQSLTLIATANQGSEATYESGFVIDKFPISRPNLTFSTLTVSNMSPEDSSIYLCSARGGDQETQYFGPGTRLLVL.

The genes are TRBV5-4 and TRBJ2-1; 8 bases match TRBD2. V dropped 7 bases and J dropped 1; count of bases not matched to a gene: 10. This CDR3 region has 16 residues. Germline CDR1 SGHNT, CDR2 YYREEE (reference sequence). CDR3 nucleotide sequence: TGTGCCAGCTCCTCCGGCGGGGGGCGGTCCTACAATGAGCAGTTCTTC. As protein: CASSSGGGRSYNEQFF.